This entry is about one TCR beta chain. The CDR3 spans 14 residues. CDR1 SEHNR and CDR2 FQNEAQ come from the germline V gene (reference sequence). V was pared by 2 bases and J by 1 base, with 6 bases between. This entry belongs to a study of blood T cell repertoires in COVID-19. As for the study in general: Recovered Cohort 3 donors showed two negative PCRs, clearance, or symptom resolution.

The repertoire was sequenced with immunoSEQ multiplex PCR; TCRdb's copy has only in-frame clones and lacks some. The sample carries fewer than 200,000 clones, about 88% recorded once. This rearrangement joins TRBV7-9 to TRBJ2-1; D is unclear. Sequenced input: PBMCs or T cells enriched from blood (not recorded which). This TCR was sampled from a woman in her thirties or forties in a cohort exposed to, infected with or recovered from COVID-19 (not recorded which). The CDR3 here is CASSLSVSYNEQFF. The CDR3 DNA follows: TGTGCCAGCAGCTTATCGGTTTCCTACAATGAGCAGTTCTTC.